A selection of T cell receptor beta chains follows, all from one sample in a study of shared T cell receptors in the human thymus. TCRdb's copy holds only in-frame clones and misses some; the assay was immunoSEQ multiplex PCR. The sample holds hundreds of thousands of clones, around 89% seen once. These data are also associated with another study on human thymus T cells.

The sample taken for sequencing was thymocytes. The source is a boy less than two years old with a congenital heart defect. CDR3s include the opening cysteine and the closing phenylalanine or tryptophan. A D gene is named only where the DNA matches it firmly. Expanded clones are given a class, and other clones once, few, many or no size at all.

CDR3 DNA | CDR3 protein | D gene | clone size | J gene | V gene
TGTGCCACCAGCCGGAGGGGGCGCACAGATACGCAGTATTTT | CATSRRGRTDTQYF | . | . | TRBJ2-3 | TRBV15
TGCGCCAGCAGCCAGCTCCTCAGTCTGAACACTGAAGCTTTCTTT | CASSQLLSLNTEAFF | . | . | TRBJ1-1 | TRBV4-1
TGCGCCAGCAGCCAAGTTGGGACAAACACTGAAGCTTTCTTT | CASSQVGTNTEAFF | . | . | TRBJ1-1 | TRBV4-3
TGCAGCGTTAAAAGGACTAGCGGGAGCTCCTACAATGAGCAGTTCTTC | CSVKRTSGSSYNEQFF | TRBD2 | . | TRBJ2-1 | TRBV29-1
TGCGCCAGCAGCTTGGCGGGGACAGGAAATTACGAGCAGTACTTC | CASSLAGTGNYEQYF | TRBD1 | . | TRBJ2-7 | TRBV5-1
TGTGCCTGGAGTCCTGATCGAGGACTAGCGGGAGTTCTACTACGCGAGCAGTACTTC | CAWSPDRGLAGVLLREQYF | TRBD2 | . | TRBJ2-7 | TRBV30
TGTGCCAGCGTAGGGACTAGCGGGAGGAAGAATGAGCAGTTCTTC | CASVGTSGRKNEQFF | TRBD2 | . | TRBJ2-1 | TRBV2
TGCAGCGTTGAACTTTGGGCTACTAGCAGACACTCCTACGAGCAGTACTTC | CSVELWATSRHSYEQYF | . | . | TRBJ2-7 | TRBV29-1
TGTGCCAGCACCCGGGGAGGGCAGAGCTCTGGAAACACCATATATTTT | CASTRGGQSSGNTIYF | . | . | TRBJ1-3 | TRBV5-6
TGTGCCAGCAGTCACCGGGACAGCTTCTCCTACGAGCAGTACTTC | CASSHRDSFSYEQYF | TRBD1 | . | TRBJ2-7 | TRBV27
TGTGCCAGCAGCTTAGCATCAGCGGAGGAGATCTACGAGCAGTACTTC | CASSLASAEEIYEQYF | . | . | TRBJ2-7 | TRBV7-6
TGTGCCAGCAGTTTATCATGGGGGGTGGGCTACGAGCAGTACTTC | CASSLSWGVGYEQYF | . | . | TRBJ2-7 | TRBV27
TGTGCCAGCAGCCGGGGAGGGGAGTACACTGAAGCTTTCTTT | CASSRGGEYTEAFF | . | . | TRBJ1-1 | TRBV7-9
TGTGCCAGCAGTGAAAGTCGGGGCTACAATGAGCAGTTCTTC | CASSESRGYNEQFF | . | . | TRBJ2-1 | TRBV25-1
TGTGCCAGCAGTCTCCTCGACAGGGTGGGGACAACTAATGAAAAACTGTTTTTT | CASSLLDRVGTTNEKLFF | TRBD1 | . | TRBJ1-4 | TRBV28
TGTGCCAGCAGCACAACAGCGGAGGAAAAACTGTTTTTT | CASSTTAEEKLFF | . | . | TRBJ1-4 | TRBV5-6
TGTGCCAGCAGTTTATCGGGGACACGAAGCTCCTACAATGAGCAGTTCTTC | CASSLSGTRSSYNEQFF | . | . | TRBJ2-1 | TRBV27
TGTGCCAGTAGCGACGAACAGGGGCGCCGCAATCAGCCCCAGCATTTT | CASSDEQGRRNQPQHF | TRBD1 | . | TRBJ1-5 | TRBV19
TGTGCCAGTCGACTGCCAAGCTCCTACGAGCAGTACTTC | CASRLPSSYEQYF | . | . | TRBJ2-7 | TRBV7-2
TGTGCCAGCTCACCACGCACGACAGGGGATAGGTCCTACGAGCAGTACTTC | CASSPRTTGDRSYEQYF | TRBD1 | . | TRBJ2-7 | TRBV18
TGTGCCACCAGCAGCAGGAACAATCAGCCCCAGCATTTT | CATSSRNNQPQHF | . | . | TRBJ1-5 | TRBV15
TGTGCCAGCAGCATAAGCGGACAGAACAATCAGCCCCAGCATTTT | CASSISGQNNQPQHF | . | . | TRBJ1-5 | TRBV6-1
TGTGCCACCAGCAGAGATAAGGCGGGAGGGTCCAATCCCACAGATACGCAGTATTTT | CATSRDKAGGSNPTDTQYF | TRBD2 | . | TRBJ2-3 | TRBV15
TGTGCCAGCAGTTCCTACCCCGGACTAGCGGATAATTACAATGAGCAGTTCTTC | CASSSYPGLADNYNEQFF | TRBD2 | . | TRBJ2-1 | TRBV27
TGTGCCAGCAGCTTGGAAGGGACTCCACCGTATCCCCAGTACTTC | CASSLEGTPPYPQYF | . | . | TRBJ2-5 | TRBV5-4
TGTGCCAGCAGCGCAGACAGGGATCGGTATGGCTACACCTTC | CASSADRDRYGYTF | TRBD1 | . | TRBJ1-2 | TRBV5-6
TGTGCCAGCAGCGCGCGGGACGGAGCGAGGGGGCCCCAGCATTTT | CASSARDGARGPQHF | . | . | TRBJ1-5 | TRBV5-6
TGTGCCAGCAGTGTCCAGGACTCCATATATTTT | CASSVQDSIYF | . | . | TRBJ1-3 | TRBV6-1
TGTGCCTGGAATAAGGCGTGGACTTTAGACGGGAGAGGACATGAGCAGTTCTTC | CAWNKAWTLDGRGHEQFF | . | . | TRBJ2-1 | TRBV30
TGTGCCAGCAGCTTGAAGCAGGGGAAATTGGCCGGGGAGCTGTTTTTT | CASSLKQGKLAGELFF | . | . | TRBJ2-2 | TRBV11-2
TGTGCCAGCAGTACCGCGGGGGGCAATGAGCAGTTCTTC | CASSTAGGNEQFF | TRBD2 | . | TRBJ2-1 | TRBV6-5
TGTGCCAGCAGCTTATGGACAGCCAATCAGCCCCAGCATTTT | CASSLWTANQPQHF | . | once | TRBJ1-5 | TRBV7-2
TGTGCTAGTGGCTACGGACAGGGCCTCGATCAGCCCCAGCATTTT | CASGYGQGLDQPQHF | TRBD1 | . | TRBJ1-5 | TRBV12-5
TGTGCCAGCAGCTTCCTAGCGGGAGCGGTGGAGACCCAGTACTTC | CASSFLAGAVETQYF | TRBD2 | . | TRBJ2-5 | TRBV5-6
TGTGCCAGCAGCTTAGCCCCCCGAGGCGTAAGCTCCTACAATGAGCAGTTCTTC | CASSLAPRGVSSYNEQFF | . | . | TRBJ2-1 | TRBV7-9
TGTGCCAGCAGTCCAGGACGGGAGGAGACTAATGAAAAACTGTTTTTT | CASSPGREETNEKLFF | . | . | TRBJ1-4 | TRBV28
TGTGCCACCAGCAGAGATTGGCCGGGGGACTCCTACGAGCAGTACTTC | CATSRDWPGDSYEQYF | . | few | TRBJ2-7 | TRBV15
TGTGCCAGCAGCTTCTCTAGCGGGAGGGCCGTTCTCCAAGAGACCCAGTACTTC | CASSFSSGRAVLQETQYF | TRBD2 | . | TRBJ2-5 | TRBV11-2